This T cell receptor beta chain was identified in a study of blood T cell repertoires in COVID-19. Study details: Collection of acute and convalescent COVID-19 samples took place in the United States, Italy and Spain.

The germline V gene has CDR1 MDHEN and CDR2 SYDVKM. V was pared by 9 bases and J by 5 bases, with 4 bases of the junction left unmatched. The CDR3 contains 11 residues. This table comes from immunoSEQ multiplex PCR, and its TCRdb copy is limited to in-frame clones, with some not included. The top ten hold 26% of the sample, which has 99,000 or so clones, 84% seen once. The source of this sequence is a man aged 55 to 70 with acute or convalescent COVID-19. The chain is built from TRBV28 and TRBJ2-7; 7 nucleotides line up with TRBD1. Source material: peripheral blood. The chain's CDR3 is CASSTGDEQYF. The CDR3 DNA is TGTGCCAGTAGCACAGGGGACGAGCAGTACTTC. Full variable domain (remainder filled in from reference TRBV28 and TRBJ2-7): DVKVTQSSRYLVKRTGEKVFLECVQDMDHENMFWYRQDPGLGLRLIYFSYDVKMKEKGDIPEGYSVSREKKERFSLILESASTNQTSMYLCASSTGDEQYFGPGTRLTVT.